The 32 T cell receptor beta chains listed next were all sequenced from one sample in a study of cytomegalovirus exposure and HLA in healthy donors. The PCR contained 60 Vbeta and 13 Jbeta primers. Sequencing used immunoSEQ multiplex PCR; TCRdb keeps in-frame clones, though not all of them. Found here are around 40,000 clones, approximately 80% of them singletons; the top ten hold roughly 10%. What was sequenced was PBMCs. These receptor sequences come from a woman aged 18-30 years in good health and CMV-seropositive.

The chain has TRBV19 and TRBJ2-1; TRBD2 aligns across 10 bases. Germline-derived CDR1 and CDR2 are LNHDA and SQIVND (reference sequence). The CDR3 extends over 16 amino acids. The ends lost 5 bases at V and 4 bases at J; junction bases unmatched: 8. This CDR3 reads CASSPGTSVSYNEQFF. DNA of the CDR3: TGTGCCAGTAGTCCGGGGACTAGCGTAAGTTACAATGAGCAGTTCTTC.

This chain uses TRBV19 with TRBJ1-5; a possible D gene is TRBD1 (5 bases). CDR1 is LNHDA, CDR2 SQIVND, per germline (reference sequence). The CDR3 has 17 residues. V lost 3 bases and J 1 base, leaving 16 bases between the germline ends. In DNA form, the CDR3 reads TGTGCCAGTAGTATTCGCCAGGGTGTAGGAAGCAATCAGCCCCAGCATTTT. Translation gives CASSIRQGVGSNQPQHF.

The CDR3 DNA reads TGTGCCAGCAGGATAAGACTAGCGGGATACTACGAGCAGTACTTC. It codes for CASRIRLAGYYEQYF. The V call is TRBV27, the J call TRBJ2-7; 11 nucleotides agree with TRBD2. CDR1 and CDR2 (germline): MNHEY, SMNVEV (reference sequence). The CDR3 consists of 15 residues. Trimming cost V 6 bases and J 3 bases; bases outside gene matches: 7.

The V gene is TRBV9, the J gene TRBJ2-1; D is perhaps TRBD2 (7 bases). The ends were cut back, 4 bases at V and 12 bases at J, with 20 bases in the middle. Germline V gives CDR1 SGDLS, CDR2 YYNGEE. The CDR3 sequence is 14 residues long. CDR3 sequence: CASSIGEGGAGQFF. DNA of the CDR3: TGTGCCAGCAGCATCGGCGAAGGGGGGGCCGGGCAGTTCTTC.

J is TRBJ2-3 and V is TRBV5-6; D possibly corresponds to TRBD1 (5 bases). Germline values: CDR1 SGHDT, CDR2 YYEEEE. V was cut by 2 bases and J by 2 bases, with 12 bases left in between. This CDR3 comprises 15 residues. The chain's CDR3 is CASSFLREITDTQYF. In nucleotides, the CDR3 is TGTGCCAGCAGCTTTCTCAGGGAAATCACAGATACGCAGTATTTT.

The CDR3 DNA reads as TGTGCCTGGAGTTTAGGGACAGTGAACACTGAAGCTTTCTTT. It encodes CAWSLGTVNTEAFF. The chain joins TRBV30 to TRBJ1-1; 7 bases agree with TRBD1. Losses at the gene ends were 2 bases for V and 0 bases for J; bases not matched to a gene: 3. Per germline, CDR1 GTSNPN and CDR2 SVGIG (reference sequence). The CDR3 extends over 14 amino acids.

The V gene is TRBV6-1, the J gene TRBJ1-2; D uncertain. This CDR3 spans 14 amino acids. Germline loops: CDR1 MNHNS, CDR2 SASEGT. The V and J ends lost 2 bases and 6 bases respectively, with 13 bases between them. The chain's CDR3 is CASSEFPTSHGYTF. CDR3 bases: TGTGCCAGCAGTGAATTTCCGACATCTCATGGCTACACCTTC.

The rearrangement uses TRBV7-9 and TRBJ2-3; the D gene is possibly TRBD2 (7 bases). This CDR3 has 14 amino acids. V lost 7 bases and J lost 1, with 12 bases in between. Germline V gene data show CDR1 as SEHNR and CDR2 as FQNEAQ (reference sequence). In nucleotides, the CDR3 is TGTGCCAGCACCGGGGGGCCGCGCACAGATACGCAGTATTTT. Its protein product is CASTGGPRTDTQYF.

The chain combines TRBV7-8 with TRBJ2-3, with D tentatively TRBD2 (5 bases). V lost 5 bases, J lost 5 bases, and 8 bases lay in between. CDR1 and CDR2 from the germline V gene are SGHVS and FQNEAQ. CDR3 length: 12 residues. The CDR3 bases are TGTGCCAGCAGCCGCCGGGGAGATACGCAGTATTTT. It specifies CASSRRGDTQYF.

The chain links TRBV4-1 to TRBJ1-2, with TRBD1 matching 8 bases. The CDR3 spans 14 residues. CDR1 MGHRA and CDR2 YSYEKL come from the germline V gene. Trimming took 4 bases from V and 5 from J; bases not matched to a gene: 6. The CDR3 spells CASSPNRGDYGYTF. The CDR3 DNA follows: TGCGCCAGCAGCCCAAACAGGGGGGATTATGGCTACACCTTC.

The chain carries TRBV4-2 and TRBJ2-1; 7 nucleotides line up with TRBD2. The CDR3 length is 17 residues. Trimming removed 0 bases from V and 10 bases from J; junction bases left unmatched: 15. CDR1 and CDR2 (germline): LGHNA, YNFKEQ. The CDR3 spells CASSQDATGEGGKEQFF. The CDR3 coding sequence is TGTGCCAGCAGCCAAGATGCAACCGGGGAGGGCGGGAAGGAGCAGTTCTTC.

The V gene is TRBV18, the J gene TRBJ1-5, with no clear D. The CDR3 sequence is 14 residues long. Germline values: CDR1 KGHSH, CDR2 LQKENI. Trimming left V 3 bases short and J 3 bases short, with 9 bases between. In nucleotides, the CDR3 is TGTGCCAGCTCACCCGAACACCTCAATCAGCCCCAGCATTTT. It codes for CASSPEHLNQPQHF.

This clone was observed once. V usage is TRBV19 and J usage is TRBJ1-5; 8 bases line up with TRBD1. This CDR3 comprises 15 residues. Per germline, CDR1 LNHDA and CDR2 SQIVND (reference sequence). V was clipped by 4 bases and J by 2 bases; unmatched bases: 4. CDR3 sequence (DNA): TGTGCCAGTAGTACCCAGGGGGCTGGCAATCAGCCCCAGCATTTT. Protein sequence: CASSTQGAGNQPQHF.

V usage is TRBV18 and J usage is TRBJ2-1, with a possible D match to TRBD2 (7 bases). V shed 3 bases and J shed 6 bases, with 24 bases lying between them. The CDR3 covers 18 residues. The V gene's germline CDR1 is KGHSH and CDR2 LQKENI. In DNA, the CDR3 is TGTGCCAGCTCACCCCAACATCCAAACCAGGGGAGGGGCAATGAGCAGTTCTTC. It is translated as CASSPQHPNQGRGNEQFF.

This rearrangement joins TRBV21-1 to TRBJ2-5; the table's TRBD1 call for D was not verified on the DNA. TRBV21-1 is a listed pseudogene. The CDR3 has 11 residues. CDR3 sequence (DNA): TGTGCCAGCGGACAGGGAGAGACCCAGTACTTC. This translates into CASGQGETQYF.

This clone has just a few counts. This chain links TRBV2 with TRBJ2-7, with TRBD1 identical over 9 bases. With 0 bases clipped from V and 5 bases from J, the junction kept 11 bases outside the gene matches. Germline V gene sequence: CDR1 SNHLY, CDR2 FYNNEI. The CDR3 consists of 17 residues. In DNA, the CDR3 is TGTGCCAGCAGTGAAGCCGGACAGGGGCTGAGGGGCCACGAGCAGTACTTC. It yields the protein CASSEAGQGLRGHEQYF. The full variable domain, its missing parts supplied by reference TRBV2 and TRBJ2-7, is EPEVTQTPSHQVTQMGQEVILRCVPISNHLYFYWYRQILGQKVEFLVSFYNNEISEKSEIFDDQFSVERPDGSNFTLKIRSTKLEDSAMYFCASSEAGQGLRGHEQYFGPGTRLTVT.

The chain uses TRBV5-1 and TRBJ2-3, with TRBD2 matching over 10 bases. CDR1 is SGHRS, CDR2 YFSETQ, per germline. The CDR3 spans 15 residues. The V gene end was trimmed by 0 bases and the J gene end by 4 bases; junction bases not matched to a gene: 2. The CDR3 is CASSLGLAGADTQYF. DNA of the CDR3: TGCGCCAGCAGCTTGGGTCTAGCGGGGGCAGATACGCAGTATTTT.

The V gene is TRBV13, the J gene TRBJ2-1; D gene ambiguous. V lost 2 bases to trimming and J lost 7 bases, with 9 bases between them. Germline CDR1 reads PRHDT; CDR2 reads FYEKMQ (reference sequence). The CDR3 extends over 13 amino acids. The CDR3 DNA sequence: TGTGCCAGCAGCTTATCCAGAAAGAATGAGCAGTTCTTC. Translating it yields CASSLSRKNEQFF. The entire variable domain, with the rest obtained from reference TRBV13 and TRBJ2-1, is as follows: AAGVIQSPRHLIKEKRETATLKCYPIPRHDTVYWYQQGPGQDPQFLISFYEKMQSDKGSIPDRFSAQQFSDYHSELNMSSLELGDSALYFCASSLSRKNEQFFGPGTRLTVL.

This chain joins TRBV30 and TRBJ2-7, with 9 bases matching TRBD1. V was clipped by 3 bases and J by 2 bases; unmatched bases: 8. The V gene's germline CDR1 is GTSNPN and CDR2 SVGIG (reference sequence). The length of the CDR3 is 15 residues. The CDR3 region is CAWRKPGQGAYEQYF. DNA for the CDR3: TGTGCCTGGAGGAAACCGGGACAGGGTGCCTACGAGCAGTACTTC.

J is TRBJ2-7 and V is TRBV29-1; TRBD1 agrees at 9 bases. Germline V gene sequence: CDR1 SQVTM, CDR2 ANQGSEA. There are 18 residues in the CDR3. With V trimmed by 1 base and J by 0 bases, 13 bases remained unmatched. Written as DNA, the CDR3 is TGCAGCGTTGAAGGCAGCCGAACCGGGACAGGGAACTCCTACGAGCAGTACTTC. Encoded protein: CSVEGSRTGTGNSYEQYF.

This rearrangement joins TRBV5-6 to TRBJ1-2, with no clear D. The germline V gene encodes CDR1 SGHDT and CDR2 YYEEEE. The CDR3 is 13 residues long. With 4 bases removed from V and 6 bases from J, the gap between germline ends came to 13 bases. This CDR3 reads CASSRLGSNGYTF. The CDR3 nucleotides are TGTGCCAGCAGCCGACTGGGGAGTAATGGCTACACCTTC.

The gene calls are TRBV9 and TRBJ2-5; TRBD2 is a possible D gene (6 bases). CDR3 length: 12 residues. The V gene lost 3 bases and the J gene lost 5 bases, with 8 bases spanning the gap. Germline assignment: CDR1 SGDLS and CDR2 YYNGEE. The DNA for the CDR3 is TGTGCCAGCAGCGCCGGAGGGGAGACCCAGTACTTC. Protein sequence: CASSAGGETQYF.

The gene calls are TRBV19 and TRBJ2-5, with 7 bases lining up with TRBD2. This CDR3 has 16 amino acids. V trimming: 3 bases; J trimming: 4 bases; junction bases outside the gene matches: 11. Germline-derived CDR1 and CDR2 are LNHDA and SQIVND (reference sequence). The CDR3 nucleotides are TGTGCCAGTAGTATTAGTGTGACTAGCTGGGCAGAGACCCAGTACTTC. Translated: CASSISVTSWAETQYF.

The rearrangement uses TRBV6-1 and TRBJ1-4; the D is unclear. The germline gives CDR1 MNHNS, CDR2 SASEGT. The CDR3 is made up of 13 amino acids. V was clipped by 3 bases and J by 8 bases, with 10 bases between them. This chain's CDR3 is CASSDGPGEKLFF. The CDR3 DNA follows: TGTGCCAGCAGTGACGGCCCCGGGGAAAAACTGTTTTTT.

The chain carries TRBV19 and TRBJ1-5, with a tentative D call TRBD1 (5 bases). The germline V gene has CDR1 LNHDA and CDR2 SQIVND (reference sequence). The CDR3 spans 15 residues. Trimming cost V 3 bases and J 1 base, with 10 bases left between them. The CDR3 sequence: CASSMGRASNQPQHF. The CDR3 DNA follows: TGTGCCAGTAGTATGGGCAGGGCGAGCAATCAGCCCCAGCATTTT.

This clone was detected only a few times. The chain employs TRBV11-2 and TRBJ1-6, with TRBD1 matching over 8 bases. This CDR3 has 15 residues. Germline-derived CDR1 and CDR2 are SGHAT and FQNNGV. V shed 5 bases and J 5 bases; nucleotides not matched to a gene: 5. DNA of the CDR3: TGTGCCAGCAGCCCAGGGGGCCGAAATAATTCACCCCTCCACTTT. Encoded protein: CASSPGGRNNSPLHF.

This chain joins TRBV19 and TRBJ2-5; TRBD2 aligns across 7 bases. The assigned J gene may be wrong: the sequence end matches TRBJ2-7 better. This CDR3 is built from 13 residues. From germline, CDR1 is LNHDA and CDR2 SQIVND (reference sequence). Written as DNA, the CDR3 is TGTGCCAGTAGTCATGGCGGGGGCTACGAGCAGTACTTC. Translation: CASSHGGGYEQYF.

The chain uses TRBV19 and TRBJ2-5; D may be TRBD1 (7 bases). The assigned J gene may be wrong: the sequence end matches TRBJ2-7 better. Germline V CDR1 and CDR2: LNHDA, SQIVND (reference sequence). The CDR3 covers 14 residues. The CDR3 sequence: CASAGTEGRGEQYF. CDR3 sequence (DNA): TGTGCCAGCGCGGGGACAGAAGGGAGAGGCGAGCAGTACTTC.

In its sample, this clone was seen a few times. The chain uses TRBV7-2 and TRBJ2-1, with 11 bases matching TRBD2. CDR1 and CDR2 (germline): SGHTA, FQGNSA. The CDR3 runs to 16 residues. The junction had 9 bases not matched to a gene; V was cut back by 5 bases and J by 6 bases. The CDR3 bases are TGTGCCAGCAGCCCGCAACTAGCGGGGGCGGGCAATGAGCAGTTCTTC. Protein: CASSPQLAGAGNEQFF.

This clone was detected only a few times. V and J are TRBV4-1 and TRBJ2-5; 9 bases are a match to TRBD1. The closer fit of TRBJ2-7 to the DNA end suggests the J call may be wrong. Germline V gives CDR1 MGHRA, CDR2 YSYEKL. This CDR3 comprises 15 residues. The CDR3 here is CASSQGTGVSYEQYF. The CDR3, as DNA: TGCGCCAGCAGCCAAGGGACAGGGGTTTCCTACGAGCAGTACTTC.

The chain recombines TRBV6-1 with TRBJ1-5; tentative D call: TRBD1 (6 bases). Germline V gene lookup returns CDR1 MNHNS and CDR2 SASEGT. The CDR3 is made up of 15 amino acids. The V and J ends lost 2 bases and 4 bases respectively, with 12 bases between them. CDR3 sequence (DNA): TGTGCCAGCAGTGAAATGTCAGGGGCAAATCAGCCCCAGCATTTT. Its translation is CASSEMSGANQPQHF.

The chain is built from TRBV19 and TRBJ2-7, with 9 bases matching TRBD2. Per germline, CDR1 LNHDA and CDR2 SQIVND (reference sequence). V shed 6 bases and J 9 bases; nucleotides not matched to a gene: 24. The CDR3 length is 18 residues. The CDR3 here is CASRPIGGTGTSQNGQYF. The CDR3 region has the DNA TGTGCCAGTAGGCCTATAGGGGGAACCGGGACTAGCCAAAACGGGCAGTACTTC. Together with reference TRBV19 and TRBJ2-7, the CDR3 gives the full variable domain: DGGITQSPKYLFRKEGQNVTLSCEQNLNHDAMYWYRQDPGQGLRLIYYSQIVNDFQKGDIAEGYSVSREKKESFPLTVTSAQKNPTAFYLCASRPIGGTGTSQNGQYFGPGTRLTVT.